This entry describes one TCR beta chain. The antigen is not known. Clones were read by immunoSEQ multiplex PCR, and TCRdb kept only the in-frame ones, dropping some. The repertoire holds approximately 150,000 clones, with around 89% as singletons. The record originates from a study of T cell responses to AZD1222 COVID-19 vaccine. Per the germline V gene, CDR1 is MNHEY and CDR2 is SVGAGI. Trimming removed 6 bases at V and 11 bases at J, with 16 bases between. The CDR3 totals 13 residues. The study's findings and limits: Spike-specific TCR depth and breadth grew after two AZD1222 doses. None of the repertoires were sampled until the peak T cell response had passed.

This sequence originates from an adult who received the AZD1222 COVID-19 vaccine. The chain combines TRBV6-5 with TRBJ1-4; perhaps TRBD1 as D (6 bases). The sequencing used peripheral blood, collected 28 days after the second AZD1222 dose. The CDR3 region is CASRGGVSGKLFF. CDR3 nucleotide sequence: TGTGCCAGCAGAGGGGGGGTATCTGGGAAACTGTTTTTT.